This T cell receptor beta chain comes out of a study of molecular identifiers for immune sequencing clone quantification. Germline V gene data show CDR1 as DFQATT and CDR2 as SNEGSKA (reference sequence). Deletions cut 3 bases from V and 0 bases from J, with 11 bases between. This CDR3 region has 14 residues. Sorting isolated naive CD8 T cells as CD8+CD4-CCR7+CD45RA+ events. This clonotype was observed at least ten times. Via MiXCR, TCRdb re-called the PCR reads, giving one row per CDR3 protein. The sample includes hundreds of thousands of distinct CDR3 sequences, 24% of them seen just once. The source of this sequence is a human donor in good health. Some libraries in this study had Jurkat cell RNA spiked in. V is TRBV20-1 and J is TRBJ1-1, with D hard to call. Sequencing was done on a sample of naive CD8+ T cells from blood, with Jurkat cell RNA spiked in. The subset: FACS-sorted CD8+CD4-CCR7+CD45RA+ naive T cells. CDR3: CSASSGRLNTEAFF. The CDR3 DNA follows: TGCAGTGCTAGTTCTGGCAGATTGAACACTGAAGCTTTCTTT.